This T cell receptor (beta chain) was identified in a study of blood T cell repertoires in COVID-19. Germline CDR1 is SGHTA and CDR2 is FQGNSA. The CDR3 covers 14 residues. Trimming stripped 3 bases from V and 6 bases from J, with 13 bases between. TCRdb keeps only in-frame clones here, not all; method: immunoSEQ multiplex PCR. The data contain hundreds of thousands of clones, approximately 87% of them singletons. The chain couples TRBV7-2 to TRBJ2-3, with D unresolved. The sequencing sample was made of peripheral blood. The receptor comes from a woman aged 45 to 65 with acute or convalescent COVID-19. CDR3 nucleotides: TGTGCCAGCAGCTTCGTCCCTCGAGAGGATACGCAGTATTTT. It translates to CASSFVPREDTQYF.